A single sample is the source of the 8 T cell receptor beta chains below, sequenced in a study of blood T cell repertoires in COVID-19 (dated by TCRdb to 2020 to 2022). Libraries were made using the immunoSEQ multiplex PCR assay. The immuneACCESS repertoire file appears here via TCRdb, limited to in-frame rearrangements. These files lack a portion of the clones; in checked studies, under half of the deficit traces to unresolved V genes, and the cause of the others is not known. The sample table records hundreds of thousands of clones; around 85% of these occur just once. Of the sample, roughly 1.9% is held by the ten largest clones. Sequenced input: peripheral blood. Source of these receptors: a woman aged 25 to 39 who had recovered from COVID-19.

Points on this clone: At one end the junction does not follow the germline gene, possibly because of a read error. V is TRBV19 and J is TRBJ2-4; perhaps TRBD2 as D (7 bases). Germline assignment: CDR1 LNHDA and CDR2 SQIVND (reference sequence). This CDR3 comprises 12 residues. This CDR3 is CGGGAPKNIQYF. CDR3 DNA sequence: TGCGGAGGGGGGGCACCCAAAAACATTCAGTACTTC.

The V call is TRBV6-6, the J call TRBJ1-5, with 8 bases lining up with TRBD1. Germline values: CDR1 MNHNY, CDR2 SVGAGI (reference sequence). The CDR3 is 16 amino acids. V gave up 0 bases and J gave up 6 bases; unmatched junction bases: 7. This chain's CDR3 is CASSYSGGQDGQPQHF. For the CDR3, the DNA is TGTGCCAGCAGTTACTCGGGGGGACAGGACGGTCAGCCCCAGCATTTT.

V usage is TRBV3-1 (or the pseudogene TRBV3-2) and J usage is TRBJ1-2, with a possible D match to TRBD1 (6 bases). The CDR3 consists of 15 residues. Deletions cut 3 bases from V and 7 bases from J, with 18 bases between. CDR1 is LGHDT and CDR2 is YNNKEL in the germline V gene (reference sequence). CDR3 amino acids: CASSQCAGAFGGYTF. CDR3 DNA: TGTGCCAGCAGCCAGTGCGCAGGGGCGTTTGGTGGCTACACCTTC.

The CDR3 sequence: CASTPDPVGRTEAFF. The CDR3 nucleotides are TGTGCCAGTACTCCGGACCCAGTGGGGAGGACTGAAGCTTTCTTT. The chain links TRBV19 to TRBJ1-1; D uncertain. The CDR3 is 15 residues long. Germline V CDR1 and CDR2: LNHDA, SQIVND (reference sequence). Deletions cut 7 bases from V and 5 bases from J, with 20 bases between.

The V and J genes are TRBV5-1 and TRBJ1-1, with 7 bases aligning to TRBD1. Trimming cost V 3 bases and J 8 bases; bases outside gene matches: 4. The CDR3 contains 12 residues. CDR1 is SGHRS and CDR2 is YFSETQ in the germline V gene. The CDR3 protein is CASSSTGSEAFF. The CDR3 coding sequence is TGCGCCAGCAGCTCGACAGGGTCAGAAGCTTTCTTT.

This sequence joins TRBV14 and TRBJ2-3, with 12 nucleotides matching TRBD2. CDR3 size: 15 residues. Germline loops: CDR1 SGHDN, CDR2 FVKESK. V dropped 4 bases and J dropped 5; count of bases not matched to a gene: 4. The CDR3 DNA reads TGTGCCAGCAGCCGACTAGCGGGGGACGGAGATACGCAGTATTTT. It yields the protein CASSRLAGDGDTQYF.

This clone came up once. CDR3 bases: TGTGCCAGCAGTTACTCGAGCGGGAATTGGCCCGGGGAGCTGTTTTTT. This encodes CASSYSSGNWPGELFF. This chain uses TRBV6-5 with TRBJ2-2; 7 bases align to TRBD2. J gave up 6 bases and V 0 bases, and 7 bases lay outside the gene matches. The CDR3 has 16 amino acids. Germline loops: CDR1 MNHEY, CDR2 SVGAGI.

The CDR3 bases are TGTGCCAGCAGCTTAAGTCACACAGGGGCTGAAGCTTTCTTT. It codes for CASSLSHTGAEAFF. This chain connects TRBV7-2 to TRBJ1-1, with 7 bases that match TRBD1. CDR3 size: 14 residues. Losses at the gene ends were 2 bases for V and 6 bases for J; bases not matched to a gene: 6. Germline loops: CDR1 SGHTA, CDR2 FQGNSA.